These 10 T cell receptor beta chains share one sample of origin, sequenced in a study of a mutant IDH1 vaccine in newly diagnosed glioma. For these receptors, no antigen is known. Data came from immunoSEQ multiplex PCR; TCRdb stores just in-frame clones and leaves some out. The data show tens of thousands of clones, 85% seen once. The time point: week 23, last vaccination. A 20-mer mutant IDH1 peptide at 300 ug was injected subcutaneously with topical imiquimod. The sequenced sample was PBMCs, obtained from a glioma patient whose treatment included an IDH1 peptide vaccine. The receptor set was obtained from a woman between 50 and 59 years old with glioma.

The V and J genes are TRBV5-1 and TRBJ2-1; D is uncertain. V was trimmed by 0 bases and J by 1 base, leaving 8 bases between them. Germline CDR1 and CDR2: SGHRS and YFSETQ. The CDR3 runs 15 residues. The CDR3 sequence: CASSLALGSYNEQFF. The CDR3 nucleotides are TGCGCCAGCAGCTTGGCCCTGGGTTCCTACAATGAGCAGTTCTTC.

This rearrangement joins TRBV5-1 to TRBJ2-3; tentatively, D is TRBD2 (6 bases). The V end lost 3 bases, the J end lost 3 bases, and 14 bases lay between the germline ends. The germline V gene encodes CDR1 SGHRS and CDR2 YFSETQ. The CDR3 sequence is 15 residues long. The CDR3 here is CASSSEGLRTDTQYF. For the CDR3, the DNA is TGCGCCAGCAGCTCAGAGGGACTGAGGACAGATACGCAGTATTTT.

The rearrangement joins TRBV27 to TRBJ2-2, with TRBD1 matching 7 bases. V shed 6 bases and J 5 bases; nucleotides not matched to a gene: 6. The CDR3 consists of 14 residues. Germline V CDR1 and CDR2: MNHEY, SMNVEV (reference sequence). CDR3 amino acids: CASSPYRGTGELFF. The CDR3 coding sequence is TGTGCCAGCAGCCCTTACAGGGGAACCGGGGAGCTGTTTTTT.

The chain employs TRBV19 and TRBJ2-1; D is tentatively TRBD1 or TRBD2 (6 bases each). V shed 7 bases and J shed 2 bases, with 12 bases lying between them. This CDR3 is built from 14 residues. The germline V gene encodes CDR1 LNHDA and CDR2 SQIVND (reference sequence). The CDR3 protein is CASKGGITYNEQFF. In nucleotides, the CDR3 is TGTGCCAGTAAGGGGGGAATCACCTACAATGAGCAGTTCTTC.

The rearrangement links TRBV29-1 to TRBJ2-5; the D gene is possibly TRBD1 (5 bases). There are 12 residues in the CDR3. The ends were cut back, 6 bases at V and 7 bases at J, with 15 bases in the middle. CDR1 is SQVTM, CDR2 ANQGSEA, per germline. This CDR3 reads CSVTGSSGTQYF. CDR3 nucleotide sequence: TGCAGCGTCACAGGATCCTCGGGGACCCAGTACTTC. Based on the CDR3 plus reference TRBV29-1 and TRBJ2-5, the full variable domain is SAVISQKPSRDICQRGTSLTIQCQVDSQVTMMFWYRQQPGQSLTLIATANQGSEATYESGFVIDKFPISRPNLTFSTLTVSNMSPEDSSIYLCSVTGSSGTQYFGPGTRLLVL.

The V gene is TRBV4-1, the J gene TRBJ2-1, with 9 bases lining up with TRBD2. The germline V gene has CDR1 MGHRA and CDR2 YSYEKL. J was trimmed by 3 bases and V by 4 bases; bases with no gene match: 7. This CDR3 spans 16 amino acids. The CDR3 bases are TGCGCCAGCAGCCCGCAAGGACTAGCGAACTACAATGAGCAGTTCTTC. Translation: CASSPQGLANYNEQFF.

The J gene is TRBJ2-6, the V gene TRBV27; D is ambiguous. The CDR3 sequence is 13 residues long. Germline-derived CDR1 and CDR2 are MNHEY and SMNVEV (reference sequence). V gave up 6 bases and J gave up 2 bases, with 5 bases separating them. The CDR3 DNA sequence: TGTGCCAGCAGACTGGCTGGGGCCAACGTCCTGACTTTC. Translated, it gives CASRLAGANVLTF.

This clone was recorded only once. This chain connects TRBV27 to TRBJ2-7; either TRBD1 or TRBD2 may supply D (5 bases each). Trimming removed 5 bases at V and 0 bases at J, with 14 bases between. This CDR3 contains 15 residues. Germline values: CDR1 MNHEY, CDR2 SMNVEV (reference sequence). CDR3 sequence reads: CASSLRGGGSYEQYF. In DNA, the CDR3 is TGTGCCAGCAGTCTTAGGGGCGGAGGCTCCTACGAGCAGTACTTC.

The chain joins TRBV9 to TRBJ2-7, with TRBD2 identical over 7 bases. The CDR3 runs to 16 residues. Germline values: CDR1 SGDLS, CDR2 YYNGEE. Unmatched junction bases numbered 9, after V lost 0 bases and J lost 3 bases. The CDR3 spells CASSVGAGISYYEQYF. DNA of the CDR3: TGTGCCAGCAGCGTAGGAGCGGGGATAAGTTACTACGAGCAGTACTTC.

In this sample, this clone turned up once. This chain joins TRBV28 and TRBJ2-2, with TRBD1 matching 9 bases. CDR3 size: 15 residues. The J segment lost 0 bases and the V segment lost 11 bases, leaving 7 bases of the junction unmatched. CDR1 and CDR2 from the germline V gene are MDHEN and SYDVKM. CDR3 residues: CAGTGGYANTGELFF. The CDR3 DNA sequence: TGTGCCGGCACAGGGGGCTACGCGAACACCGGGGAGCTGTTTTTT.